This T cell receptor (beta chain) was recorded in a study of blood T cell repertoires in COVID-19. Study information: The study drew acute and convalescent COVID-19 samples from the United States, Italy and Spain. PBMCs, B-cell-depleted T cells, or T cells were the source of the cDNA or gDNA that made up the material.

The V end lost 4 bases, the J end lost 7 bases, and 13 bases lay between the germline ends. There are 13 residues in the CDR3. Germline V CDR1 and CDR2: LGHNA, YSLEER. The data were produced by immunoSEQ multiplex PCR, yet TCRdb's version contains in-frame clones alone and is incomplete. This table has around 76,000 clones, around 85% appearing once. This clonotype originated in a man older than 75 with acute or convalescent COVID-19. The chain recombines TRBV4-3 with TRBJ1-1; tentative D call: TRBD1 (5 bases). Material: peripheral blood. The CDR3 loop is CASSREGSIEAFF. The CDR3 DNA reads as TGCGCCAGCAGCCGAGAGGGGAGCATTGAAGCTTTCTTT.